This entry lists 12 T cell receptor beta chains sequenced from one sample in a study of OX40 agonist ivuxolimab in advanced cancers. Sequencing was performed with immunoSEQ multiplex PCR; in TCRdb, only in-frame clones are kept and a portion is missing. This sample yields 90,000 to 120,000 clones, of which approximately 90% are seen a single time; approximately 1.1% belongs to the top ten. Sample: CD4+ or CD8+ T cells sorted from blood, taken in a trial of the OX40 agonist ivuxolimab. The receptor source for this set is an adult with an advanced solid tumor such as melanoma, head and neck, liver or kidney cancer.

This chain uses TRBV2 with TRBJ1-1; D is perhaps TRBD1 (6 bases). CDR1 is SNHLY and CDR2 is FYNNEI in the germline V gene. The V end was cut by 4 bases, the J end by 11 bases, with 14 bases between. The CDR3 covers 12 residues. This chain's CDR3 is CASSADPRGAFF. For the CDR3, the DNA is TGTGCCAGCAGTGCAGACCCTAGGGGGGCTTTCTTT.

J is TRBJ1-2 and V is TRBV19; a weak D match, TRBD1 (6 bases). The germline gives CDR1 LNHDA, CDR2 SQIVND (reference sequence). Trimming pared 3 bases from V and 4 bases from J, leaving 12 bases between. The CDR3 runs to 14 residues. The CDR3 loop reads CASSIPGQRYGYTF. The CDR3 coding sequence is TGTGCCAGTAGTATCCCCGGACAGCGCTATGGCTACACCTTC. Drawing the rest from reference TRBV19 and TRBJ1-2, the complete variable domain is DGGITQSPKYLFRKEGQNVTLSCEQNLNHDAMYWYRQDPGQGLRLIYYSQIVNDFQKGDIAEGYSVSREKKESFPLTVTSAQKNPTAFYLCASSIPGQRYGYTFGSGTRLTVV.

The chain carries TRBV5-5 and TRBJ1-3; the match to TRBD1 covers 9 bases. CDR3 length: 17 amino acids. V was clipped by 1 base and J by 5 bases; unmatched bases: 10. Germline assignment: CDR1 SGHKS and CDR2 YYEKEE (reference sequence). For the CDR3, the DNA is TGTGCCAGCAGCTTGTCCATGCCCGGGACAGGGAGAAACACCATATATTTT. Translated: CASSLSMPGTGRNTIYF.

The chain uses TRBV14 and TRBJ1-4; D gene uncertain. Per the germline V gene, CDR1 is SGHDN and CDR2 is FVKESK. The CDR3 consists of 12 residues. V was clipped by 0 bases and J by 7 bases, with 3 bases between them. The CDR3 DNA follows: TGTGCCAGCAGCCAAGAAGGTGAAAAACTGTTTTTT. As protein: CASSQEGEKLFF.

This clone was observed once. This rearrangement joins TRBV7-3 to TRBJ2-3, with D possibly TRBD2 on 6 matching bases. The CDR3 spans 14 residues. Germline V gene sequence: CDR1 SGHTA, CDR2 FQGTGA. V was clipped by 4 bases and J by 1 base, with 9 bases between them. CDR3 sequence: CASSSSSGTDTQYF. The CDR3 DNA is TGTGCCAGCAGCTCCTCTAGCGGCACAGATACGCAGTATTTT.

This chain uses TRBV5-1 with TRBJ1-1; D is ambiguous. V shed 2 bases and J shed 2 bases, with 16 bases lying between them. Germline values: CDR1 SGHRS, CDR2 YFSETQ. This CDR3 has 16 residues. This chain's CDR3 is CASSFSLAPRNTEAFF. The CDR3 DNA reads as TGCGCCAGCAGCTTCTCCCTAGCGCCCCGTAACACTGAAGCTTTCTTT. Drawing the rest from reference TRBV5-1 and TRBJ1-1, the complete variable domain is KAGVTQTPRYLIKTRGQQVTLSCSPISGHRSVSWYQQTPGQGLQFLFEYFSETQRNKGNFPGRFSGRQFSNSRSEMNVSTLELGDSALYLCASSFSLAPRNTEAFFGQGTRLTVV.

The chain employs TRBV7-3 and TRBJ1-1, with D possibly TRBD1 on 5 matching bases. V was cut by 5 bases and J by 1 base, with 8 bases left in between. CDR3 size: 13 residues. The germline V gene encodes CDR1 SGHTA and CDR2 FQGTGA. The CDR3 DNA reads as TGTGCCAGCAGCAGACAGCCGAACACTGAAGCTTTCTTT. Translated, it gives CASSRQPNTEAFF.

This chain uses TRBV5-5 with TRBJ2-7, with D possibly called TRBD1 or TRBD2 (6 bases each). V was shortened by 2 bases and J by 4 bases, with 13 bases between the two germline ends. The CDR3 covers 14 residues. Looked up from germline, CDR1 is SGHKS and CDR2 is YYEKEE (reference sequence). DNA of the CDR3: TGTGCCAGCAGCTTAGAGGGGGGCTCGTACGAGCAGTACTTC. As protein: CASSLEGGSYEQYF.

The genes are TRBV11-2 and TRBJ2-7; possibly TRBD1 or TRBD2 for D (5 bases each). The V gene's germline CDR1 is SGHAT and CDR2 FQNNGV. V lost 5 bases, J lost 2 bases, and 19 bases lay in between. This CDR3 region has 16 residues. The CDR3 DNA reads TGTGCCAGCAGCACCCGACAGTTGGGGGAACCCTACGAGCAGTACTTC. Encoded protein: CASSTRQLGEPYEQYF.

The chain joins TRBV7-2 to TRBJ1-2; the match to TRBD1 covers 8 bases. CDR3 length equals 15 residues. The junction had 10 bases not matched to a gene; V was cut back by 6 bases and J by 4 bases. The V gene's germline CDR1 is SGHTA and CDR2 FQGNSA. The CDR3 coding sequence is TGTGCCAGCAGTTTCGGACAGGGCCCCTTCTATGGCTACACCTTC. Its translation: CASSFGQGPFYGYTF.

CDR3 in amino acids: CASIWAQGTEAFF. The CDR3 DNA reads TGTGCCAGCATCTGGGCTCAGGGCACTGAAGCTTTCTTT. The chain joins TRBV5-5 to TRBJ1-1; maybe TRBD1 (5 bases). The CDR3 spans 13 residues. Trimming cost V 6 bases and J 4 bases, with 13 bases left between them. Germline V gene sequence: CDR1 SGHKS, CDR2 YYEKEE (reference sequence).

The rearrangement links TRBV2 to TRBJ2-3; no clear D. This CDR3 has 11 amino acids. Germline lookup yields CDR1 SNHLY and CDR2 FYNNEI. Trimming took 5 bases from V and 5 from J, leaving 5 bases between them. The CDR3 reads CASSRRDTQYF. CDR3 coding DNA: TGTGCCAGCAGTAGGAGAGATACGCAGTATTTT.